This TCR beta chain was profiled in a study of blood T cell repertoires in COVID-19. Study information: From the United States, Italy and Spain came samples of acute and convalescent COVID-19. The cDNA or gDNA used as material had been derived from T cells, B-cell-depleted T cells, or PBMCs.

Original data processing: Reference gene primer amplification in the assay estimated nucleated cell counts. Profiled with immunoSEQ multiplex PCR; TCRdb holds only in-frame clones, not every one. V and J calls and clone size follow that table, whereas D and trimming were derived from the DNA. Found here are more than 100,000 clones, around 90% of them singletons; the top ten hold 3.5%. The CDR3 runs 16 residues. V lost 1 base to trimming and J lost 4 bases, with 17 bases between them. The germline CDR1 and CDR2 sequences are SEHNR and FQNEAQ (reference sequence). The sequence came from a human donor in a cohort sampled during active COVID-19. Sequences were obtained from peripheral blood. J is TRBJ2-7 and V is TRBV7-9; perhaps TRBD2 as D (6 bases). The CDR3, as DNA: TGTGCCAGCAGCTTAGAGGAAGGCCTCGGGGGATACGAGCAGTACTTC. It is translated as CASSLEEGLGGYEQYF.